This passage covers 9 T cell receptor beta chains from one sample sequenced in a study of cytomegalovirus exposure and HLA in healthy donors. The primer mix had 60 Vbeta and 13 Jbeta primers. Profiling relied on immunoSEQ multiplex PCR, and the TCRdb table lists in-frame clones only, not all of them. The table includes more than 85,000 clones, about three quarters detected once. The sample taken for sequencing was PBMCs. Receptor source: a woman in her sixties or seventies in good health and CMV-seropositive.

The rearrangement joins TRBV19 to TRBJ2-5, with D possibly matching TRBD1 (6 bases). CDR3 length: 13 amino acids. The ends were cut back, 4 bases at V and 5 bases at J, with 11 bases in the middle. CDR1 is LNHDA, CDR2 SQIVND, per germline (reference sequence). The CDR3 here is CASSRGLTETQYF. Written as DNA, the CDR3 is TGTGCCAGTAGTAGGGGGCTAACGGAGACCCAGTACTTC.

The V gene is TRBV28, the J gene TRBJ1-1; tentative D call: TRBD1 (6 bases). The V gene's germline CDR1 is MDHEN and CDR2 SYDVKM. This CDR3 has 14 residues. V gave up 6 bases and J gave up 7 bases, with 18 bases separating them. The CDR3 nucleotides read TGTGCCAGCAGCCGGGCTGACAGGTCCCTTGAAGCTTTCTTT. It is translated as CASSRADRSLEAFF.

This clone showed up just once. The chain joins TRBV10-3 to TRBJ2-3, with TRBD2 identical over 8 bases. This CDR3 has 14 residues. The junction had 2 bases not matched to a gene; V was cut back by 6 bases and J by 0 bases. Germline lookup yields CDR1 ENHRY and CDR2 SYGVKD. The CDR3 loop is CAIRSSGSTDTQYF. The CDR3 coding sequence is TGTGCCATCAGATCTAGCGGGAGCACAGATACGCAGTATTTT.

This chain links TRBV29-1 with TRBJ2-4; weak D call: TRBD1 (6 bases). CDR3 length: 15 residues. From germline, CDR1 is SQVTM and CDR2 ANQGSEA. Trimming took off 2 bases at V and 0 bases at J, with 11 bases between the two ends. The CDR3 region is CSVELTRGAKNIQYF. The DNA for the CDR3 is TGCAGCGTTGAACTAACCAGGGGAGCCAAAAACATTCAGTACTTC.

The chain joins TRBV19 to TRBJ2-3; a weak D match, TRBD2 (7 bases). Per germline, CDR1 LNHDA and CDR2 SQIVND (reference sequence). CDR3 length: 15 residues. V was shortened by 8 bases and J by 1 base, with 16 bases between the two germline ends. CDR3 coding DNA: TGTGCCAGTGCAGATGGGGGGGCCGGCACAGATACGCAGTATTTT. Its translation: CASADGGAGTDTQYF. Looking up the rest from reference TRBV19 and TRBJ2-3 gives the full variable domain: DGGITQSPKYLFRKEGQNVTLSCEQNLNHDAMYWYRQDPGQGLRLIYYSQIVNDFQKGDIAEGYSVSREKKESFPLTVTSAQKNPTAFYLCASADGGAGTDTQYFGPGTRLTVL.

The gene calls are TRBV19 and TRBJ1-2; D call uncertain. Germline-derived CDR1 and CDR2 are LNHDA and SQIVND (reference sequence). V lost 3 bases to trimming and J lost 5 bases, with 4 bases between them. The CDR3 has 11 residues. CDR3 loop: CASSIKYGYTF. In DNA, the CDR3 is TGTGCCAGTAGTATCAAATATGGCTACACCTTC.

The chain employs TRBV27 and TRBJ2-7; D is uncertain. CDR1 is MNHEY and CDR2 is SMNVEV in the germline V gene (reference sequence). CDR3 length equals 15 residues. V shed 0 bases and J shed 1 base, with 10 bases lying between them. CDR3 sequence: CASSLSGPSSYEQYF. CDR3 nucleotide sequence: TGTGCCAGCAGTTTATCTGGCCCCTCTTCCTACGAGCAGTACTTC.

The genes are TRBV7-9 and TRBJ2-5, with a tentative D call TRBD2 (7 bases). The germline V gene has CDR1 SEHNR and CDR2 FQNEAQ (reference sequence). V was cut by 6 bases and J by 5 bases, with 22 bases left in between. The CDR3 is 16 amino acids. The CDR3 coding sequence is TGTGCCAGCAGACACGAGGGGGGCCGGGGAGGGGAGACCCAGTACTTC. Protein sequence: CASRHEGGRGGETQYF.

This sequence joins TRBV27 and TRBJ1-5; D perhaps matches TRBD1 (6 bases). Germline lookup yields CDR1 MNHEY and CDR2 SMNVEV (reference sequence). Deletions cut 2 bases from V and 11 bases from J, with 16 bases between. The CDR3 loop spans 14 amino acids. Here the CDR3 DNA reads TGTGCCAGCAGTTTACGGACAGCCGGACCGACCCAGCATTTT. Residues: CASSLRTAGPTQHF.